Reported below is one T cell receptor (beta chain). The data were obtained in a study of technical replicates of blood from a handful of donors. The protocol was immunoSEQ multiplex PCR, while the TCRdb copy is restricted to in-frame clones and leaves out a portion. The sample consists of roughly 62,000 clones, about nine tenths of them appearing once. V lost 4 bases, J lost 4 bases, and 10 bases stayed unmatched. Germline V lookup: CDR1 SGHVS, CDR2 FNYEAQ. This CDR3 contains 17 residues. This TCR derives from a human donor in good health. Some clones in this sample may be carry-over from other donors' samples. Material for sequencing was PBMCs. The chain couples TRBV7-6 to TRBJ2-3; TRBD1 matches 11 bases. Written as DNA, the CDR3 is TGTGCCAGCAGCTCGAGTACCGGGACAGGGGGAGCAGATACGCAGTATTTT. It is translated as CASSSSTGTGGADTQYF.